This T cell receptor beta chain originates from a study of patients and donors after allogeneic stem cell transplantation. Between the trimmed V and J ends, which lost 11 bases and 4 bases, there was a span of 14 bases. The CDR3 contains 13 residues. One entry per CDR3 protein results from TCRdb running MiXCR on the RT-PCR reads. Here the sample spans roughly 960,000 distinct CDR3 sequences, approximately 18% being singletons. This rearrangement joins TRBV12-3 or TRBV12-4 to TRBJ2-2; tentatively, D is TRBD1 (5 bases). Sequenced: blood, either unsorted or a sorted T cell fraction (not recorded which). This TCR derives from a human donor who was either an allogeneic HSCT recipient or a stem cell or donor lymphocyte infusion donor (not recorded which). It is not recorded whose cells these are; they may come from a transplant donor. CDR3 loop: CAARRGSTGELFF. The CDR3 nucleotides read TGTGCCGCCCGTAGGGGCAGCACCGGGGAGCTGTTTTTT.